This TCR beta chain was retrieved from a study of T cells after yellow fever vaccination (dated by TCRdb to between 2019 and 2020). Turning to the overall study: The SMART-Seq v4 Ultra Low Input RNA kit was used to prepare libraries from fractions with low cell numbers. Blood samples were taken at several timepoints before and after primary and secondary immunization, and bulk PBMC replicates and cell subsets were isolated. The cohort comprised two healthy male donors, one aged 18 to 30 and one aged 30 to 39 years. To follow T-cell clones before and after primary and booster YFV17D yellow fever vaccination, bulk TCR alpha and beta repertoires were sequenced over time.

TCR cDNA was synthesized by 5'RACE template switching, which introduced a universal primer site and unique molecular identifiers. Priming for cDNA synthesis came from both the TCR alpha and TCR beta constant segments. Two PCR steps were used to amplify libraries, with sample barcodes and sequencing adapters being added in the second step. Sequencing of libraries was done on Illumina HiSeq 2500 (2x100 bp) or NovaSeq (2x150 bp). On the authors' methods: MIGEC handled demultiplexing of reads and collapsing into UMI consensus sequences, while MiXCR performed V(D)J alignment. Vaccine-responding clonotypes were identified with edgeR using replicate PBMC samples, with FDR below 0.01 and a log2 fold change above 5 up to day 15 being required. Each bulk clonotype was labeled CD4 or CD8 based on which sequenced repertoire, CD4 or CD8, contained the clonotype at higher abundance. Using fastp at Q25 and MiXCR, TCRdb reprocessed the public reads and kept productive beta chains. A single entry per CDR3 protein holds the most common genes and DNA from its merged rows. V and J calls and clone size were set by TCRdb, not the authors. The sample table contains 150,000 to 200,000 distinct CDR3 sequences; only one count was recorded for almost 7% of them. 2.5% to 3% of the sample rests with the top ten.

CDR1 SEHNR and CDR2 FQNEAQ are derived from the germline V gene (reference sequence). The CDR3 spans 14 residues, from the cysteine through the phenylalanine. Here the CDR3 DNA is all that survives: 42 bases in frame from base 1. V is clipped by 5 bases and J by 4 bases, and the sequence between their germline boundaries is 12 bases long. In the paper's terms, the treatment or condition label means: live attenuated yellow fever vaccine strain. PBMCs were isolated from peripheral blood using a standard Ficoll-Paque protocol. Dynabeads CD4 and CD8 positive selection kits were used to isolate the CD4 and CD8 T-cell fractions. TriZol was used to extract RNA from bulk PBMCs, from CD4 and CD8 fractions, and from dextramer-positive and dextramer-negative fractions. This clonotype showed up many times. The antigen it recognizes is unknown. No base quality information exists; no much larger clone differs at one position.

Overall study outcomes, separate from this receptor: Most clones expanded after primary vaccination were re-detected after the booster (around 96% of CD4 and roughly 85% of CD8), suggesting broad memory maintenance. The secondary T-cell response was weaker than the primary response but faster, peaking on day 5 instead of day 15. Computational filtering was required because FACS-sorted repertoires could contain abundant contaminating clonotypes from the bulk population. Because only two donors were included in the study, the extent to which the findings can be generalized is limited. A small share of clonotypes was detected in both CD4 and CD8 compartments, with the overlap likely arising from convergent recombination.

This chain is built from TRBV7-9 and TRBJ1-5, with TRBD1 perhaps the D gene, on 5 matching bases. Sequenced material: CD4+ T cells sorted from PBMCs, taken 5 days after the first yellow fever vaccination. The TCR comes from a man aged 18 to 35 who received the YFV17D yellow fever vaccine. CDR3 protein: CASSSDSLNQPQHF. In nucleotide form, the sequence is TGTGCCAGCAGCAGCGACAGCCTTAATCAGCCCCAGCATTTT. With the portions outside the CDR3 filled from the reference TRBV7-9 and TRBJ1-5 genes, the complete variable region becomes DTGVSQNPRHKITKRGQNVTFRCDPISEHNRLYWYRQTLGQGPEFLTYFQNEAQLEKSRLLSDRFSAERPKGSFSTLEIQRTEQGDSAMYLCASSSDSLNQPQHFGDGTRLSIL.